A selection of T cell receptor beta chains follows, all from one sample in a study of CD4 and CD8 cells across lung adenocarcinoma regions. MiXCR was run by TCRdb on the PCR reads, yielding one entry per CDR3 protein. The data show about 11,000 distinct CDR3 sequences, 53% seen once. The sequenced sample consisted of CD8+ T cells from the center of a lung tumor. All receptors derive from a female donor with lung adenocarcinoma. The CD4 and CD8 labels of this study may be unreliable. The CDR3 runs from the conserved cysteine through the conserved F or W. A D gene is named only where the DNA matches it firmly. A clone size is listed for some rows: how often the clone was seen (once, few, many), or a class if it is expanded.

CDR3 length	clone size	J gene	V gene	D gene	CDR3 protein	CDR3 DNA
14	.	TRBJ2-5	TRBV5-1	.	CASRLSGPGETQYF	TGCGCCAGCAGATTAAGCGGACCGGGGGAGACCCAGTACTTC
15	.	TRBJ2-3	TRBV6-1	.	CASRKEAVNTGTQYF	TGTGCCAGCAGGAAAGAGGCTGTGAACACCGGTACGCAGTATTTT
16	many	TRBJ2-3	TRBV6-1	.	CASSEADGSGTDTQYF	TGTGCCAGCAGTGAAGCGGACGGGAGCGGCACAGATACGCAGTATTTT
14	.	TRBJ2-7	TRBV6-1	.	CASSARDTVYEQYF	TGTGCCAGCAGTGCACGGGACACCGTCTACGAGCAGTACTTC
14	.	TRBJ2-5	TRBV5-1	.	CASSLDVGQETQYF	TGCGCCAGCAGCTTGGATGTAGGGCAAGAGACCCAGTACTTC
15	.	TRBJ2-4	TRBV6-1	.	CARGLGGGAQDIQYF	TGTGCCAGGGGGCTCGGGGGCGGGGCCCAAGACATCCAGTACTTC
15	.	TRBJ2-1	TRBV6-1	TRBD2	CASTPASGVYNEQFF	TGTGCCAGCACCCCGGCTAGCGGGGTATACAATGAGCAGTTCTTC
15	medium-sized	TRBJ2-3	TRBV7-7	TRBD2	CASSRGLAGTDTQYF	TGTGCTAGCAGCCGGGGACTAGCGGGCACAGATACGCAGTATTTT
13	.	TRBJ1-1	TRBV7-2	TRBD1	CASSKQGSTEAFF	TGTGCCAGCAGTAAACAGGGGTCTACTGAAGCTTTCTTT
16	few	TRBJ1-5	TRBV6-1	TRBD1	CASRSGTGGGNQPQHF	TGTGCCAGCAGATCGGGAACAGGGGGCGGGAATCAGCCCCAGCATTTT
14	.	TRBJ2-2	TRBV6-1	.	CASRDWTPTGELFF	TGTGCCAGCAGAGACTGGACCCCGACCGGGGAGCTGTTTTTT
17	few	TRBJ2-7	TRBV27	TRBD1	CASSSPQRGRDSYEQYF	TGTGCCAGCAGTTCCCCCCAGAGGGGGCGAGACTCCTACGAGCAGTACTTC
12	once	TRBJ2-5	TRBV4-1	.	CASSQSANQQYF	TGCGCCAGCAGCCAATCCGCTAACCAGCAGTACTTC
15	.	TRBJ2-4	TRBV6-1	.	CASRRGRSVKDTQYF	TGTGCCAGCAGAAGGGGACGGAGCGTCAAAGACACGCAGTACTTC
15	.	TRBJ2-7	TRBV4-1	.	CASSQEGLARFEQYF	TGCGCCAGCAGCCAAGAAGGATTAGCGAGGTTCGAGCAGTACTTC
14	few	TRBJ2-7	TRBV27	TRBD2	CASSLRLAGYEQYF	TGTGCCAGCAGTTTACGACTAGCGGGCTACGAGCAGTACTTC
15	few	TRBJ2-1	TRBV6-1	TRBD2	CASIPAGGPWNEQFF	TGTGCCAGCATCCCAGCGGGAGGGCCTTGGAATGAGCAGTTCTTC
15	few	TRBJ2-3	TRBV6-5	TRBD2	CASSYRGGSTDTQYF	TGTGCCAGCAGTTATCGGGGGGGGAGCACAGATACGCAGTATTTT
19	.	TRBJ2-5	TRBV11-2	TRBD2	CANSRTGTSGGSYQETQYF	TGTGCCAACAGCCGCACGGGTACTAGCGGGGGTTCGTACCAAGAGACCCAGTACTTC
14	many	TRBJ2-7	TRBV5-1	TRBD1	CASSSVQGSYEQYF	TGCGCCAGCAGCTCGGTACAGGGGAGCTACGAGCAGTACTTC
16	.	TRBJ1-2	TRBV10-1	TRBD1	CASSDPGTGPLDGYTF	TGCGCCAGCAGTGATCCCGGGACAGGGCCCCTCGATGGCTACACCTTC
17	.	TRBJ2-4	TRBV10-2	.	CASSEGGGVTGKNIQYF	TGCGCCAGCAGTGAGGGAGGCGGGGTCACAGGCAAAAACATTCAGTACTTC
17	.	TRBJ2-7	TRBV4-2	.	CASSQELWAGEGYEQYF	TGTGCCAGCAGCCAAGAGTTGTGGGCAGGGGAGGGGTACGAGCAGTACTTC
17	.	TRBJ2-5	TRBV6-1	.	CASSEVLPGPQEGSQYF	TGTGCCAGCAGTGAAGTACTGCCAGGGCCACAAGAAGGGTCCCAGTACTTC
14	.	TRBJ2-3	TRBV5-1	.	CASSFDQIRDTQYF	TGCGCCAGCAGCTTCGACCAAATTAGGGATACGCAGTATTTT
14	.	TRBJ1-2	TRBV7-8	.	CASSLGDTSYGYTF	TGTGCCAGCAGCTTAGGAGACACCAGCTATGGCTACACCTTC
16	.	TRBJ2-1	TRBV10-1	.	CASSESGQGALNEQFF	TGTGCCAGCAGCGAGTCGGGGCAGGGAGCGCTCAATGAGCAGTTCTTC
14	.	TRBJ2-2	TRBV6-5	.	CASSYTTGRGELFF	TGTGCCAGCAGTTACACGACTGGCCGCGGGGAGCTGTTTTTT
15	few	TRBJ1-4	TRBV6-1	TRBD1	CASSEAGQGSEKLFF	TGTGCCAGCAGTGAAGCTGGACAGGGGTCGGAAAAACTGTTTTTT
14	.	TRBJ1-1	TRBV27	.	CASSFGQVGTEAFF	TGTGCCAGCAGTTTTGGGCAGGTGGGCACTGAAGCTTTCTTT
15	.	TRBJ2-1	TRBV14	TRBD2	CASSRTSGLVNEQFF	TGTGCCAGCAGCCGGACTAGCGGGCTTGTCAATGAGCAGTTCTTC
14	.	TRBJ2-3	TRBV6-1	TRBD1	CASRRAKNTGAQYF	TGTGCCAGCAGGAGGGCTAAGAACACAGGGGCGCAGTATTTT
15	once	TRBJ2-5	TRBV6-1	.	CARGDRGGDSDTQYF	TGTGCCAGGGGTGATAGGGGGGGGGACTCAGATACGCAGTACTTC
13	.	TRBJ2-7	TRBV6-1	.	CATSDWAKDTQYF	TGTGCCACGAGTGACTGGGCGAAAGATACGCAGTACTTC
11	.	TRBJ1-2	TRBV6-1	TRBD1	CASRTGGGYTF	TGTGCCAGCAGAACAGGGGGTGGCTACACCTTC
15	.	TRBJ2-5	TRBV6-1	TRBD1	CASSETRTGQETQYF	TGTGCCAGCAGTGAAACCAGGACAGGCCAAGAGACCCAGTACTTC
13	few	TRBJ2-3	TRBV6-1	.	CASSVGGTDTQYF	TGTGCCAGCAGTGTTGGAGGGACGGATACGCAGTATTTT
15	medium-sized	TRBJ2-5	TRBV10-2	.	CASSGGAGRQETQYF	TGCGCCAGCAGTGGGGGGGCGGGGAGACAAGAGACCCAGTACTTC
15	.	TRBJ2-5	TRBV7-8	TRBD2	CASSFLAGGRGTQYF	TGTGCCAGCAGCTTTTTAGCGGGGGGGCGTGGGACCCAGTACTTC
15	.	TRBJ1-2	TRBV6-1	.	CASSEAQAGLYGYTF	TGTGCCAGCAGTGAAGCCCAGGCGGGGCTGTATGGCTACACCTTC
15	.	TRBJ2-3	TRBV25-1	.	CASSKQVASTDTQYF	TGTGCCAGCAGTAAACAGGTGGCGAGCACAGATACGCAGTATTTT
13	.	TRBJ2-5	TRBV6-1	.	CASMRFGAEALSF	TGTGCCAGCATGAGGTTTGGGGCCGAGGCCCTGTCCTTC
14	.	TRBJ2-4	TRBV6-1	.	CASSGAGATNMQYF	TGTGCCAGCAGTGGGGCCGGAGCCACAAACATGCAGTACTTC